The following is a T cell receptor (beta chain) sequence with its context. This sample was included in a study of technical replicates of blood from several donors. The length of the CDR3 is 17 residues. Germline CDR1 and CDR2: MGHDK and SYGVNS. With 7 bases removed from V and 0 bases from J, the gap between germline ends came to 22 bases. The repertoire was sequenced with immunoSEQ multiplex PCR; TCRdb's copy has only in-frame clones and lacks some. The top ten clones hold around 0.25% of a sample with 84,000 or so clones, 90% to 95% of them seen once. Sequences were obtained from T cells isolated from PBMCs. The clonotype originates from a human donor in good health. This chain uses TRBV25-1 with TRBJ2-7; D is perhaps TRBD1 (6 bases). The CDR3, as DNA: TGTGCCAGCACTTCCTCCGGGCCTCAGGGGAGCTCCTACGAGCAGTACTTC. It specifies CASTSSGPQGSSYEQYF.